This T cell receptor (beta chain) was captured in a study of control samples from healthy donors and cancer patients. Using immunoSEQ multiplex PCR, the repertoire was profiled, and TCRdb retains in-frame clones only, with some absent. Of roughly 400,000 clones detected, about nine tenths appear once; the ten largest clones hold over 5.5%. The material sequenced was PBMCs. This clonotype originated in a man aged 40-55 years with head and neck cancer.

DNA for the CDR3: TGCGCCAGCAGCCATCAGGGACTAGCGGTTACCTACGAGCAGTACTTC. This codes for CASSHQGLAVTYEQYF. The chain recombines TRBV4-1 with TRBJ2-7; 11 bases fit TRBD2. The CDR3 extends over 16 amino acids. Germline CDR1 MGHRA, CDR2 YSYEKL. V lost 3 bases, J lost 2 bases, and 6 bases stayed unmatched.